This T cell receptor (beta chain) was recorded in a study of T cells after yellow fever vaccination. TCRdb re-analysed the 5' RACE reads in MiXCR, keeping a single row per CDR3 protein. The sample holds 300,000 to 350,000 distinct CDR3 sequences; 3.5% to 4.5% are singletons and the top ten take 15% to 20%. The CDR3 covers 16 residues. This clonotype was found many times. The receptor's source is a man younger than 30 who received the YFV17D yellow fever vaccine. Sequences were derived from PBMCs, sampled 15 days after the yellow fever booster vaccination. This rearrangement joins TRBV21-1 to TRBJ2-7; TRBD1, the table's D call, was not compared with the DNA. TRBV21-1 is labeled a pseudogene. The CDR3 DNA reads TGTGCCACCAGCGAGAGGGGGGATTTCCCACCCTACGAGCAGTACTTC. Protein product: CATSERGDFPPYEQYF.